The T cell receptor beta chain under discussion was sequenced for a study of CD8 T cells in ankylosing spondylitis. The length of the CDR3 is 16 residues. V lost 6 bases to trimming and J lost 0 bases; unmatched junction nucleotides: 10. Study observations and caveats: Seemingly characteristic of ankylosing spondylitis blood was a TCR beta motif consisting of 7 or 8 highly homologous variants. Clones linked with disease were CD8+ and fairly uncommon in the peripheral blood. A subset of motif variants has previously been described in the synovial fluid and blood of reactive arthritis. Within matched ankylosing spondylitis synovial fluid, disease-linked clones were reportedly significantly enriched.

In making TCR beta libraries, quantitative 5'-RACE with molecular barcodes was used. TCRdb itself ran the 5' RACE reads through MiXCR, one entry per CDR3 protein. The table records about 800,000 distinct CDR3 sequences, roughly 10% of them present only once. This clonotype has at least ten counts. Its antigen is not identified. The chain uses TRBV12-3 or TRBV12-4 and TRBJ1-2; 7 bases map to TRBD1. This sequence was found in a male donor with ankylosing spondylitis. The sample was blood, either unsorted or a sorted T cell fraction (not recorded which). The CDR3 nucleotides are TGTGCCAGCAGGTCCCTGGGACAGCAAGCTAACTATGGCTACACCTTC. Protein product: CASRSLGQQANYGYTF.